Listed below are T cell receptor beta chains from one sample, sequenced in a study of T cell repertoires in cytomegalovirus infection. MiXCR, run by TCRdb on the reads, gives a single entry per CDR3 protein. The table lists 480,000 or so distinct CDR3 sequences, roughly 12% of them singletons, with 10% in the top ten. The specimen was PBMCs. These receptors all come from a human donor in good health (CMV status not recorded). Some clones in this sample may be carry-over from other donors' samples. The CDR3 runs from the conserved cysteine through the conserved F or W. D genes are given only for firm matches. A row's size may be missing; if present it is once, few, many or a size class.

j_gene	v_gene	abundance	d_gene	CDR3nt	CDR3aa
TRBJ2-1	TRBV5-1	many	TRBD1	TGCGCCAGCAGCGAGGGACAGGGGAGCTACAATGAGCAGTTCTTC	CASSEGQGSYNEQFF
TRBJ1-3	TRBV9	many	NA	TGTGCCAGCAGCGTCGGGGGCCAAACGATCGTTGGAAACACCATATATTTT	CASSVGGQTIVGNTIYF
TRBJ2-7	TRBV20-1	NA	NA	TGCAGTGCTAGTTGGCGGGGGCCCTCCTACGAGCAGTACTTC	CSASWRGPSYEQYF
TRBJ2-1	TRBV5-4	many	NA	TGTGCCAGCAGCTTCGGCAGCGGTGAGCAGTTCTTC	CASSFGSGEQFF
TRBJ2-2	TRBV18	NA	NA	TGTGCCAGCTCACTACTCCTAGGGGTCCCGACCGGGGAGCTGTTTTTT	CASSLLLGVPTGELFF
TRBJ1-5	TRBV12-5	many	TRBD1	TGTGCTAGTGCCCAATCGGGGATGGGACAGAGCAATCAGCCCCAGCATTTT	CASAQSGMGQSNQPQHF
TRBJ2-4	TRBV10-2	many	NA	TGCGCCAGCAGTGAGTGGGACCTAGCCAAAAACATTCAGTACTTC	CASSEWDLAKNIQYF
TRBJ1-1	TRBV28	NA	NA	TGTGCCAGCAGTTTGAGGGGGGCGGGGGGATGGACTGAAGCTTTCTTT	CASSLRGAGGWTEAFF
TRBJ1-1	TRBV6-2/TRBV6-3	many	NA	TGTGCCAGCAGTAGGAGCACTGAAGCTTTCTTT	CASSRSTEAFF
TRBJ1-3	TRBV10-3	many	TRBD1	TGTGCCACCGGGACAGGGGGAAACACCATATATTTT	CATGTGGNTIYF
TRBJ2-3	TRBV7-8	many	TRBD2	TGTGCCAGCAGCTTAGCAGCTAGCGGGGCCACAGATACGCAGTATTTT	CASSLAASGATDTQYF
TRBJ2-5	TRBV5-1	many	NA	TGCGCCAGCAGCCGACAGGCGGCTGGGCAAGAGACCCAGTACTTC	CASSRQAAGQETQYF
TRBJ1-1	TRBV7-8	many	NA	TGTGCCAGCAGCCTCCTTTGGGGGACTAGGGGCGAAGGGAGTACTGAAGCTTTCTTT	CASSLLWGTRGEGSTEAFF
TRBJ1-4	TRBV18	many	TRBD1	TGTGCCAGCTCACCACCGGCGGGACAGGACGACAAACTGTTTTTT	CASSPPAGQDDKLFF
TRBJ2-5	TRBV29-1	NA	NA	TGCAGCGTTGACCCTCCGGAGGGGGAGACCCAGTACTTC	CSVDPPEGETQYF
TRBJ2-7	TRBV6-6	few	NA	TGTGCCAGCAGCGGGGATTTGTACGAGCAGTACTTC	CASSGDLYEQYF
TRBJ1-1	TRBV20-1	NA	NA	TGCAGTGCTAGCGGACAGTCGCGGACTGAAGCTTTCTTT	CSASGQSRTEAFF
TRBJ2-5	TRBV6-5	few	TRBD2	TGTGCCAGCAGGCTGGACCTAGCGGGGGTACAAGAGACCCAGTACTTC	CASRLDLAGVQETQYF
TRBJ2-4	TRBV19	many	TRBD2	TGTGCCAGTAGTCTGTCTACTAGCGGCCTATCCCCCAAAAACATTCAGTACTTC	CASSLSTSGLSPKNIQYF
TRBJ1-6	TRBV12-3/TRBV12-4	few	NA	TGTGCCAGCAGCGGCAGGGAGTGGTACTATAATTCACCCCTCCACTTT	CASSGREWYYNSPLHF
TRBJ1-1	TRBV11-2	many	NA	TGTGCCAGCAGCTTAGCGGGGGGGGACACTGAAGCTTTCTTT	CASSLAGGDTEAFF
TRBJ2-1	TRBV27	NA	NA	TGTGCCAGCGGGCGGAGTAGCGCCGTACAGGGGCAGTTCTTC	CASGRSSAVQGQFF
TRBJ1-2	TRBV12-3/TRBV12-4	NA	NA	TGTGCCAGCAGTTTTAGGGTGGAAGGCTACACCTTC	CASSFRVEGYTF
TRBJ1-5	TRBV20-1	NA	NA	TGCAGTGCTAGAGATAGCAGCAATCAGCCCCAGCATTTT	CSARDSSNQPQHF
TRBJ2-1	TRBV7-3	many	TRBD2	TGTGCCAGCAGCCAGTTAAGCGGGAGCTCCTACAATGAGCAGTTCTTC	CASSQLSGSSYNEQFF
TRBJ2-7	TRBV7-2	many	NA	TGTGCCAGCAGCTTAGCGTTGTACGGCTACGAGCAGTACTTC	CASSLALYGYEQYF
TRBJ1-2	TRBV15	NA	NA	TGTGCCACCAGCAGAGTGCGGGGAAGCTATGGCTACACCTTC	CATSRVRGSYGYTF
TRBJ1-2	TRBV3-1	NA	NA	TGTGCCAGCAGCCAAGGACTGACTAACTATAGCTACACCTTC	CASSQGLTNYSYTF
TRBJ1-5	TRBV19	NA	NA	TGTGCCAGTAGTATAGATCGCTTGGGACTCCCTCAGCCCCAGCATTTT	CASSIDRLGLPQPQHF
TRBJ2-7	TRBV2	many	NA	TGTGCCAGCAGTGAACAGGCCTACGAGCAGTACTTC	CASSEQAYEQYF
TRBJ1-2	TRBV2	few	NA	TGTGCCAGCAGTGGACAGTACAGGGATGGCTACACCTTC	CASSGQYRDGYTF
TRBJ2-1	TRBV29-1	NA	TRBD2	TGCAGCGTGGGACTAGCGGGAAGGAGCTCCTACAATGAGCAGTTCTTC	CSVGLAGRSSYNEQFF
TRBJ1-1	TRBV6-1	many	TRBD1	TGTGCCAGCATAGAGGGGGCAAATGGGAACACTGAAGCTTTCTTT	CASIEGANGNTEAFF
TRBJ2-5	TRBV2	many	TRBD2	TGTGCCAGCCACGGGACTAGCGGGAGTGGAGAGACCCAGTACTTC	CASHGTSGSGETQYF
TRBJ1-1	TRBV7-9	many	TRBD1	TGTGCCAGCAGCTCGACGGGACAGATGAACACTGAAGCTTTCTTT	CASSSTGQMNTEAFF
TRBJ2-3	TRBV7-8	many	TRBD2	TGTGCCAGCAGCTTCGGGGGGGGGCCAACAGATACGCAGTATTTT	CASSFGGGPTDTQYF
TRBJ2-1	TRBV7-9	many	NA	TGTGCCAGCAGCTCCCGTCGGGACCGCCCCTTCGGTGAGCAGTTCTTC	CASSSRRDRPFGEQFF
TRBJ2-6	TRBV5-6	NA	NA	TGTGCCAGCAGCGCGGGACCGCCTTCTGGGGCCAACGTCCTGACTTTC	CASSAGPPSGANVLTF
TRBJ2-5	TRBV4-2	NA	TRBD1	TGTGCCAGCAGCCAAGATCCAGGGACAGGGCCGGGGACCCAGTACTTC	CASSQDPGTGPGTQYF
TRBJ2-7	TRBV7-9	many	TRBD1	TGTGCCAGCAGCAAGGGACAGGCTCTGCACGAGCAGTACTTC	CASSKGQALHEQYF
TRBJ2-1	TRBV10-3	many	TRBD1	TGTGCCATCAGTGAGTCTCAGGGGGCTGAGCAGTTCTTC	CAISESQGAEQFF
TRBJ1-2	TRBV4-2	many	NA	TGTGCCAGCAGCCAAGAACGAAAGGGAAGTGAAGGCTACACCTTC	CASSQERKGSEGYTF
TRBJ2-3	TRBV10-3	many	TRBD1	TGTGCCATCAGGGGGGCGACAGGGTCCACAGATACGCAGTATTTT	CAIRGATGSTDTQYF
TRBJ2-7	TRBV9	NA	TRBD2	TGTGCCAGCAGCGTAGGGACTAGCGGGGACTACGAGCAGTACTTC	CASSVGTSGDYEQYF
TRBJ1-1	TRBV13	many	NA	TGTGCCAGCAGTATCCTGTGGGGGGCGGGCACTGAAGCTTTCTTT	CASSILWGAGTEAFF
TRBJ2-3	TRBV14	NA	NA	TGTGCCAGCAGCATCCGGAGGGGAGGCACAGATACGCAGTATTTT	CASSIRRGGTDTQYF
TRBJ2-7	TRBV5-1	many	NA	TGCGCCAGCAGCTTGGGGCGGATTAGCGACGAGCAGTACTTC	CASSLGRISDEQYF
TRBJ1-2	TRBV7-9	many	NA	TGTGCCAGCAGCTTTGTGGATCCCAGGGGCGGTGGCTACACCTTC	CASSFVDPRGGGYTF
TRBJ1-1	TRBV28	few	NA	TGTGCCACCGCCGTAGGCACTGAAGCTTTCTTT	CATAVGTEAFF
TRBJ1-2	TRBV6-6	many	TRBD1	TGTGCCAGCAGTTACTCAGGGGGACAGGGGGCCTATGGCTACACCTTC	CASSYSGGQGAYGYTF
TRBJ2-7	TRBV20-1	NA	TRBD1	TGCAGTGCCGGGACAGGGGGGTCCTACGAGCAGTACTTC	CSAGTGGSYEQYF
TRBJ1-1	TRBV4-2	few	NA	TGTGCCAGCAGCCAGTTACAGGGTCCCACTGAAGCTTTCTTT	CASSQLQGPTEAFF